Listed below are T cell receptor beta chains from one sample, sequenced in a study of immune evolution from preneoplasia to lung adenocarcinoma. TCRdb's copy holds only in-frame clones and misses some; the assay was immunoSEQ multiplex PCR. The sample has about 14,000 clones, about 80% seen once. Specimen: FFPE minimally invasive lung adenocarcinoma tissue. Receptors were obtained from a person between 55 and 80 years old with lung adenocarcinoma. Both conserved end residues are trimmed from each CDR3. Clone size appears in some rows only: once, few, many, or a class for an expanded clone.

CDR3	V	length	J	size
ASSLAGPSGSGNNEQF	TRBV7-8	16	TRBJ2-1	few
ASSIGLGLPQETQY	TRBV19	14	TRBJ2-5	few
SGMQGDYGYT	TRBV29-1	10	TRBJ1-2	once
ASSSTLAGTYNEQF	TRBV5-6	14	TRBJ2-1	-
ASSLPGTVGNTIY	TRBV4-1	13	TRBJ1-3	-
ASSHGPEGSGGNTIY	TRBV4-3	15	TRBJ1-3	-
ASSWGLQGEAF	TRBV5-6	11	TRBJ1-1	-
AWSAGGQETQY	TRBV30	11	TRBJ2-5	-
ASSTRTGNSNQPQH	TRBV19	14	TRBJ1-5	-
ASSHRAWNTEAF	TRBV4-3	12	TRBJ1-1	-
ASSSRIGAIQETQY	TRBV28	14	TRBJ2-5	few
ASSLGGPYTGELF	TRBV7-9	13	TRBJ2-2	-
ASTDRRYEQF	TRBV6-5	10	TRBJ2-1	-
ASSLGTGPNEQF	TRBV5-1	12	TRBJ2-1	-
ASSPRTASGANVLT	TRBV4-3	14	TRBJ2-6	once
ASSGQNANEKLF	TRBV18	12	TRBJ1-4	few
ASSRGLAGGISYEQY	TRBV27	15	TRBJ2-7	-
SARGKYY	TRBV20-1	7	TRBJ2-4	-
ASSQDRDGGYGYT	TRBV4-1	13	TRBJ1-2	-
ASSFRGPPYEQY	TRBV7-3	12	TRBJ2-7	-
ASSYPSGQGGRYEQY	TRBV11-3	15	TRBJ2-7	-
ASTSQWGPREKLF	TRBV7-9	13	TRBJ1-4	-
AIRTGEGGNTIY	TRBV10-3	12	TRBJ1-3	-
ASSQERLGVEQY	TRBV4-1	12	TRBJ2-7	-
AWNRDSPLH	TRBV30	9	TRBJ1-6	few
ASSPGGERGSEQF	TRBV7-2	13	TRBJ2-1	-
ASSPTADPPEAF	TRBV28	12	TRBJ1-1	-
ATRPGLAGRGIYEQY	TRBV11-2	15	TRBJ2-7	-
ASSWTGGRDQPQH	TRBV7-2	13	TRBJ1-5	-
ASSSSGRAPPYYEQY	TRBV13	15	TRBJ2-7	-
ASSANRGLGGYGYT	TRBV7-2	14	TRBJ1-2	once
ASSESQGSNQPQH	TRBV6-1	13	TRBJ1-5	-
ASNRGEDTQY	TRBV5-1	10	TRBJ2-3	-
ASSLGRGAGNLF	TRBV11-2	12	TRBJ2-1	-
ASSQDWRQTSTDTQY	TRBV4-2	15	TRBJ2-3	-
ASSPTGQGYQPQH	TRBV18	13	TRBJ1-5	-
ASSQGDSNSPLH	TRBV4-3	12	TRBJ1-6	-
AWQDRGDYGYT	TRBV30	11	TRBJ1-2	-
ASSSEPYSNQPQH	TRBV6-5	13	TRBJ1-5	-
ASISGSATYEQY	TRBV28	12	TRBJ2-7	-
ASSRTSGGGWGTDTQY	TRBV7-2	16	TRBJ2-3	-
ASSNWAGY	TRBV19	8	TRBJ2-3	-
ASSEDFPLNYGYT	TRBV2	13	TRBJ1-2	-
ASSPGQGPGNTIY	TRBV11-3	13	TRBJ1-3	-
ASSPTGLGEQY	TRBV11-2	11	TRBJ2-7	-
ASTFGRGEETQY	TRBV5-5	12	TRBJ2-5	-
ASSLGRNEQF	TRBV5-1	10	TRBJ2-1	-
ASSLALLEGEQF	TRBV11-2	12	TRBJ2-1	-
ASSSPAVNEQF	TRBV28	11	TRBJ2-1	-